These 8 T cell receptor beta chains came from one sample sequenced in a study of T cells expressing NK-cell markers (TCRdb year 2020). To prepare the library, 5' RACE was applied. Sequencing was performed on an Illumina HiSeq 2000. TCRdb reprocessed the reads and provides one entry for every CDR3 protein sequence; no DNA is given. The sample has 400,000 to 550,000 distinct CDR3 sequences on record. 7.3% of the sample is taken by the ten largest. The sample was blood T cells: a sorted CD56 or NKG2C T cell subset, CD4+ or CD8+ T cells, or bulk PBMC T cells (not recorded which). The receptors here all came from a woman aged 18 to 75 in good health.

The V and J genes are TRBV12-3 or TRBV12-4 and TRBJ2-3; without DNA, the TCRdb call of TRBD1 cannot be checked. The CDR3 consists of 13 residues. This chain's CDR3 is CASRNGNTDTQYF.

V gene TRBV6-1 combines with J gene TRBJ2-1. The CDR3 loop spans 12 amino acids. Germline V gene sequence: CDR1 MNHNS, CDR2 SASEGT. The CDR3: CASSITYNEQFF.

V and J are TRBV3-1 and TRBJ2-7; there is no DNA to check the TCRdb D call of TRBD2. The germline CDR1 and CDR2 sequences are LGHDT and YNNKEL (reference sequence). The CDR3 extends over 14 amino acids. CDR3 protein: CASSRLSRVGEQYF.

The chain is built from TRBV4-2 and TRBJ2-4. The CDR3 extends over 14 amino acids. The germline gives CDR1 LGHNA, CDR2 YNFKEQ. CDR3 in amino acids: CASSQEEIKNIQYF.

The V call is TRBV20-1, the J call TRBJ2-5; TCRdb designates TRBD1, a call that cannot be tested without DNA. The CDR3 sequence is 14 residues long. The germline V gene encodes CDR1 DFQATT and CDR2 SNEGSKA (reference sequence). The CDR3 is CSALRTGNQETQYF.

J is TRBJ2-5 and V is TRBV29-1; there is no DNA to check the TCRdb D call of TRBD2. The CDR3 extends over 13 amino acids. Germline CDR1 reads SQVTM; CDR2 reads ANQGSEA. The CDR3 here is CSVDGPAQETQYF.

The rearrangement joins TRBV7-8 to TRBJ1-1; TCRdb's assignment of TRBD1 cannot be checked, as there is no DNA. Looked up from germline, CDR1 is SGHVS and CDR2 is FQNEAQ. The CDR3 runs 14 residues. CDR3 loop: CASSPGQGGPEAFF.

This sequence joins TRBV19 and TRBJ2-2; lacking DNA, the TRBD1 call made by TCRdb goes unchecked. Germline assignment: CDR1 LNHDA and CDR2 SQIVND (reference sequence). The CDR3 has 15 amino acids. CDR3 loop: CASSIQGIHTGELFF.